Below, 12 T cell receptor beta chains from the same sample are listed, as sequenced in a study of T cell repertoires in cytomegalovirus infection. TCRdb re-called the reads with MiXCR, one entry per CDR3 protein. The sample has approximately 750,000 distinct CDR3 sequences, 35% seen once. Source material: PBMCs. Every receptor here comes from a human donor in good health (CMV status not recorded). Some clones in this sample may be carry-over from other donors' samples.

The V gene is TRBV19, the J gene TRBJ1-6; D perhaps matches TRBD1 (5 bases). V was trimmed by 6 bases and J by 7 bases, leaving 13 bases between them. The CDR3 spans 14 residues. CDR1 is LNHDA, CDR2 SQIVND, per germline (reference sequence). The CDR3 nucleotides read TGTGCCAGTAGGGCCGGGGACGGGAATTCACCCCTCCACTTT. Protein sequence: CASRAGDGNSPLHF. Supplemented by reference TRBV19 and TRBJ1-6, the full variable domain reads DGGITQSPKYLFRKEGQNVTLSCEQNLNHDAMYWYRQDPGQGLRLIYYSQIVNDFQKGDIAEGYSVSREKKESFPLTVTSAQKNPTAFYLCASRAGDGNSPLHFGNGTRLTVT.

This clonotype was detected a few times. J is TRBJ2-2 and V is TRBV28; D might be TRBD1 or TRBD2, each matching 6 bases. Per the germline V gene, CDR1 is MDHEN and CDR2 is SYDVKM. The CDR3 consists of 20 residues. Trimming removed 8 bases from V and 2 bases from J, with 30 bases in between. CDR3 nucleotides: TGTGCCAGCCGCCCGTTAAAACTCGGGACATTCGGGACTAACACCGGGGAGCTGTTTTTT. It encodes CASRPLKLGTFGTNTGELFF.

Remarks on this clonotype: An end of the junction differs from the germline gene, which may be a read error. The V call is TRBV12-3 or TRBV12-4, the J call TRBJ1-3; 12 bases are shared with TRBD1. This CDR3 has 15 residues. Here the CDR3 reads CASSLAGQGAYTIYF. The CDR3, as DNA: TGTGCCAGCAGCTTAGCGGGACAGGGGGCGTACACCATATATTTT.

The chain employs TRBV19 and TRBJ2-1; 7 bases are shared with TRBD1. Germline loops: CDR1 LNHDA, CDR2 SQIVND (reference sequence). The CDR3 is 16 residues long. Trimming took 4 bases from V and 2 from J; bases not matched to a gene: 8. For the CDR3, the DNA is TGTGCCAGTAGTAGCGGACAGGTCAATACCTACAATGAGCAGTTCTTC. This gives the protein CASSSGQVNTYNEQFF.

In its sample, this clonotype was seen many times. The genes are TRBV24-1 and TRBJ1-5; 7 nucleotides match TRBD1. With 7 bases clipped from V and 5 bases from J, the junction kept 7 bases outside the gene matches. The CDR3 loop spans 14 amino acids. Germline assignment: CDR1 KGHDR and CDR2 SFDVKD. For the CDR3, the DNA is TGTGCCACCAGCGGGACAGATAGGGATCAGCCCCAGCATTTT. Encoded protein: CATSGTDRDQPQHF.

This clonotype was counted only a few times. The chain is built from TRBV7-3 and TRBJ1-1; TRBD1 matches 10 bases. The CDR3 sequence is 15 residues long. The V gene end was trimmed by 5 bases and the J gene end by 4 bases; junction bases not matched to a gene: 7. CDR1 and CDR2 from the germline V gene are SGHTA and FQGTGA. CDR3 DNA sequence: TGTGCCAGCAGCAGATCGGGACAGGGGCTCACTGAAGCTTTCTTT. This sequence encodes CASSRSGQGLTEAFF.

This clonotype was counted a few times. The V and J genes are TRBV20-1 and TRBJ1-5; D may be TRBD1 (5 bases). This CDR3 comprises 14 residues. V was clipped by 6 bases and J by 0 bases, with 12 bases between them. Germline V gene data show CDR1 as DFQATT and CDR2 as SNEGSKA (reference sequence). The CDR3: CSATGTHSNQPQHF. The CDR3 DNA sequence: TGCAGTGCAACCGGGACTCATAGCAATCAGCCCCAGCATTTT.

This clonotype was recorded a few times. J is TRBJ2-3 and V is TRBV29-1, with a tentative D call TRBD2 (6 bases). Germline V gene sequence: CDR1 SQVTM, CDR2 ANQGSEA. The CDR3 contains 13 residues. V dropped 6 bases and J dropped 3 bases, with 13 bases sitting between them. The CDR3 here is CSVPRGGTDTQYF. CDR3 DNA: TGCAGCGTGCCCCGTGGGGGGACAGATACGCAGTATTTT.

A remark on this clonotype: Compared with germline, one end of the junction differs, possibly owing to a read error. The CDR3, as DNA: TGTGCCACCAGTTATTTGACTAGCAACACAGATACGCAGTATTTT. It yields the protein CATSYLTSNTDTQYF. The rearrangement joins TRBV24-1 to TRBJ2-3; 7 nucleotides agree with TRBD2. Germline V gives CDR1 KGHDR, CDR2 SFDVKD. The CDR3 spans 15 residues.

The J gene is TRBJ2-1, the V gene TRBV19; either TRBD1 or TRBD2 may fit D (6 bases each). Trimming took off 4 bases at V and 3 bases at J, with 13 bases between the two ends. Per germline, CDR1 LNHDA and CDR2 SQIVND (reference sequence). The CDR3 covers 15 residues. As DNA, the CDR3 is TGTGCCAGTAGTAGGGGGGCTGGGTTCTACAATGAGCAGTTCTTC. Amino acid sequence: CASSRGAGFYNEQFF. Looking up the rest from reference TRBV19 and TRBJ2-1 gives the full variable domain: DGGITQSPKYLFRKEGQNVTLSCEQNLNHDAMYWYRQDPGQGLRLIYYSQIVNDFQKGDIAEGYSVSREKKESFPLTVTSAQKNPTAFYLCASSRGAGFYNEQFFGPGTRLTVL.

The DNA for the CDR3 is TGTGCCATCAAAGACAGGGATTTTTCACCCCTCCACTTT. Residues: CAIKDRDFSPLHF. The chain uses TRBV10-3 and TRBJ1-6; 7 bases fit TRBD1. The CDR3 runs to 13 residues. V gave up 7 bases and J gave up 9 bases; unmatched junction bases: 6. The germline V gene has CDR1 ENHRY and CDR2 SYGVKD.

This clonotype showed up just a few times. The DNA of the CDR3 is TGTGCCAGCAGATCACAGGGTTGGGAGCAGTACTTC. It translates to CASRSQGWEQYF. V and J are TRBV12-3 or TRBV12-4 and TRBJ2-7, with D perhaps TRBD1 (6 bases). The V gene lost 6 bases and the J gene lost 7 bases, with 13 bases spanning the gap. This CDR3 region has 12 residues.